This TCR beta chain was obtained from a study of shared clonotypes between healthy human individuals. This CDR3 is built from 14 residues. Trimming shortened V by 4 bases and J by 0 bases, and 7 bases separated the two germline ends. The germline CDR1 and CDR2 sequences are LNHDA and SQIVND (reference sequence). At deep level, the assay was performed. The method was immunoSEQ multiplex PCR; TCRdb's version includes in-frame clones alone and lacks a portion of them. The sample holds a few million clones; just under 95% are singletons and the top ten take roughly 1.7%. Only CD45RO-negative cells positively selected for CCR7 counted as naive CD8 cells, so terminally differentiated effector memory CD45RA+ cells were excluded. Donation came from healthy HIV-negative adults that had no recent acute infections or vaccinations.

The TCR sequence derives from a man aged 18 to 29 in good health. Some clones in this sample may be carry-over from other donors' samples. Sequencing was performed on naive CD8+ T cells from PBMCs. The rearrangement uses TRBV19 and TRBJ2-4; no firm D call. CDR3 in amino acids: CASSTGIAKNIQYF. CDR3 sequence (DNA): TGTGCCAGTAGTACAGGCATAGCCAAAAACATTCAGTACTTC.